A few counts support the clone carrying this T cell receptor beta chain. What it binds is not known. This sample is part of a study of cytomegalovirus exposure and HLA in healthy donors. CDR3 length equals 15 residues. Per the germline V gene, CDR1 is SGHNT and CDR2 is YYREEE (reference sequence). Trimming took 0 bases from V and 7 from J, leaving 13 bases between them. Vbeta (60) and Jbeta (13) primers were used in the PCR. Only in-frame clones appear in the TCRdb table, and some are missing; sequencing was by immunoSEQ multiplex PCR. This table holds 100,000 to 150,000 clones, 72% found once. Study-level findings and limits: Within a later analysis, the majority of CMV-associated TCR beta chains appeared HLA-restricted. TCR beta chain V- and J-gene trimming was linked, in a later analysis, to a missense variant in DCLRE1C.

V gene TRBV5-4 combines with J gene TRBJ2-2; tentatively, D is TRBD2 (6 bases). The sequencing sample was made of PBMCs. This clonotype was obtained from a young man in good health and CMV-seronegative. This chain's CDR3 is CASSLDPGVVGELFF. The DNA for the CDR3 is TGTGCCAGCAGCTTGGATCCGGGGGTGGTCGGGGAGCTGTTTTTT.